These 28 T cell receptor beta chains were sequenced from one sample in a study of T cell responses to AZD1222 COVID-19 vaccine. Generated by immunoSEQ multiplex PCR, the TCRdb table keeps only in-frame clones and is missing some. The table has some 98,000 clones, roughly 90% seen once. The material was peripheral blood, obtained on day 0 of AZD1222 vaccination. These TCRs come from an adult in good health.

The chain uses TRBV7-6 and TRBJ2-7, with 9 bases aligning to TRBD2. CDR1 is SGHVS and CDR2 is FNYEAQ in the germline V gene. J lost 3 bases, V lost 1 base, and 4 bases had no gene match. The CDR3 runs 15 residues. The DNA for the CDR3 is TGTGCCAGCAGCTTAGACCTAGCGGGGAACTACGAGCAGTACTTC. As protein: CASSLDLAGNYEQYF.

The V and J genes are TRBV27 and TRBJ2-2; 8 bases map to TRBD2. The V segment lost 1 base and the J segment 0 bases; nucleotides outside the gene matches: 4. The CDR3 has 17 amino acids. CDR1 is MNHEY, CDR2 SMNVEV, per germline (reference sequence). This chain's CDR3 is CASSLFSGVTNTGELFF. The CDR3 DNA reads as TGTGCCAGCAGTTTATTTAGCGGGGTTACGAACACCGGGGAGCTGTTTTTT.

CDR3 in DNA: TGTGCCAGCAGCTCCTCCGTGGTGGCTGGAAACACCATATATTTT. Its translation is CASSSSVVAGNTIYF. This chain connects TRBV7-8 to TRBJ1-3; D gene ambiguous. Looked up from germline, CDR1 is SGHVS and CDR2 is FQNEAQ. Trimming removed 4 bases at V and 2 bases at J, with 12 bases between. The CDR3 loop spans 15 amino acids. The whole variable domain, filled in from reference TRBV7-8 and TRBJ1-3, reads GAGVSQSPRYKVAKRGQDVALRCDPISGHVSLFWYQQALGQGPEFLTYFQNEAQLDKSGLPSDRFFAERPEGSVSTLKIQRTQQEDSAVYLCASSSSVVAGNTIYFGEGSWLTVV.

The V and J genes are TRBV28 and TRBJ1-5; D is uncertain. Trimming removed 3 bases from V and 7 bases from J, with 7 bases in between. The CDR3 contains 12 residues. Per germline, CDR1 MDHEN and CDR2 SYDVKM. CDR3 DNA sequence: TGTGCCAGCAGTTTTAGCCCGCAGCCCCAGCATTTT. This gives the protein CASSFSPQPQHF.

The CDR3 nucleotides are TGTGCCAGCAGTGAAGGGGTAGGGACCTATGGCTACACCTTC. This translates into CASSEGVGTYGYTF. This sequence joins TRBV6-1 and TRBJ1-2, with D possibly being TRBD1 (5 bases). V was cut by 1 base and J by 4 bases, with 10 bases left in between. The germline V gene encodes CDR1 MNHNS and CDR2 SASEGT. The CDR3 covers 14 residues.

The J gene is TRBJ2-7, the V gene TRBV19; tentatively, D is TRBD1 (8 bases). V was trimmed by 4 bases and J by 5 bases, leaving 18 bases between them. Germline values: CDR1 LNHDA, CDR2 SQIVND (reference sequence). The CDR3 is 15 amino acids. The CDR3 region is CASSRRTGGVDEQYF. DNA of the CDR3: TGTGCCAGTAGTAGGAGAACAGGGGGGGTCGACGAGCAGTACTTC.

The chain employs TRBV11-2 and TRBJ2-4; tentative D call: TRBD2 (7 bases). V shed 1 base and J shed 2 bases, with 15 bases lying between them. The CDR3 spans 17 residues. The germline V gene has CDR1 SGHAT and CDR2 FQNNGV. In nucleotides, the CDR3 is TGTGCCAGCAGCTTAGTCTGGGGGGGCGCGTCCAAAAACATTCAGTACTTC. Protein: CASSLVWGGASKNIQYF.

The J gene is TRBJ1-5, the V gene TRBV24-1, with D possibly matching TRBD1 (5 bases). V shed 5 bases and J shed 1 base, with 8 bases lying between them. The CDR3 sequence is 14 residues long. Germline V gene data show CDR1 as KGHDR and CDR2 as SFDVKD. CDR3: CATSVQGSNQPQHF. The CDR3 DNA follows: TGTGCCACCAGTGTCCAGGGCAGCAATCAGCCCCAGCATTTT.

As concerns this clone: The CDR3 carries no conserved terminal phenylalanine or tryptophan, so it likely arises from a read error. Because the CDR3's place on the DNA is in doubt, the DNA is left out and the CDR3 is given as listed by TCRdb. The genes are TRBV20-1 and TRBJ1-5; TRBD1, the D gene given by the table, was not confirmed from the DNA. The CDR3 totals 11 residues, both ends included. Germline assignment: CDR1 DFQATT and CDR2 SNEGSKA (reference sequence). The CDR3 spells CSARENAGDGV.

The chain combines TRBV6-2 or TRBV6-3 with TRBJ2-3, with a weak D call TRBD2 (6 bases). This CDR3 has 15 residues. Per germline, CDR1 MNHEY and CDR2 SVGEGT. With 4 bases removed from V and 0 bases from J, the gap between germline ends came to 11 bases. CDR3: CASSSLRGSTDTQYF. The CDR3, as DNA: TGTGCCAGCAGTTCTTTGCGGGGTAGCACAGATACGCAGTATTTT.

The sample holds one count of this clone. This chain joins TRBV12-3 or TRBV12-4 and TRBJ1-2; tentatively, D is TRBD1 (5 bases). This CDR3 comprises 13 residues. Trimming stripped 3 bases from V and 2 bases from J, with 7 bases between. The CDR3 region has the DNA TGTGCCAGCAGTTTCCCAGGGAACTATGGCTACACCTTC. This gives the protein CASSFPGNYGYTF.

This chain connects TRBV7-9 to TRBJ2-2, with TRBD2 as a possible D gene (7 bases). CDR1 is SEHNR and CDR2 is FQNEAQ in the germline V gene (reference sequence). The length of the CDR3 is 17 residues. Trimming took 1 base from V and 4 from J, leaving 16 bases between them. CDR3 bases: TGTGCCAGCAGCTTAGGTCGACGGGGGGCCCTCACCGGGGAGCTGTTTTTT. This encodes CASSLGRRGALTGELFF.

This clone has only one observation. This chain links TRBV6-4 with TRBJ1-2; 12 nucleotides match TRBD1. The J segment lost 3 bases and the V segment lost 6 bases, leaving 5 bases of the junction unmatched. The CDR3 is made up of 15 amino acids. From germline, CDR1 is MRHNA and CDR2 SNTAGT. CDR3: CASSAGTGGHYGYTF. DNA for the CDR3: TGTGCCAGCAGCGCAGGGACAGGGGGCCACTATGGCTACACCTTC.

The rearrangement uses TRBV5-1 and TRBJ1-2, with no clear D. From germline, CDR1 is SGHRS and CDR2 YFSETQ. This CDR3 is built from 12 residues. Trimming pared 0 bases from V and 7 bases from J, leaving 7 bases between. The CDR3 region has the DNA TGCGCCAGCAGCTTGGGGGATCGTGGCTACACCTTC. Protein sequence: CASSLGDRGYTF. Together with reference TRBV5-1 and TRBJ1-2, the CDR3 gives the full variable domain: KAGVTQTPRYLIKTRGQQVTLSCSPISGHRSVSWYQQTPGQGLQFLFEYFSETQRNKGNFPGRFSGRQFSNSRSEMNVSTLELGDSALYLCASSLGDRGYTFGSGTRLTVV.

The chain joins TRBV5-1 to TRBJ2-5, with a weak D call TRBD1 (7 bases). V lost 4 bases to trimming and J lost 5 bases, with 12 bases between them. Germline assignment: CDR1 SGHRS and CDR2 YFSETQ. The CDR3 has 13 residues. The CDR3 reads CASSPGGLETQYF. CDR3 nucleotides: TGCGCCAGCAGCCCAGGGGGGCTGGAGACCCAGTACTTC.

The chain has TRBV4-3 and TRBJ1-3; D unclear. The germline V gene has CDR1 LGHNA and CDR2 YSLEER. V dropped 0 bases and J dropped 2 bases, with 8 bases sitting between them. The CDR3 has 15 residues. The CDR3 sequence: CASSQDMATGNTIYF. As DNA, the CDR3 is TGCGCCAGCAGCCAAGATATGGCCACTGGAAACACCATATATTTT.

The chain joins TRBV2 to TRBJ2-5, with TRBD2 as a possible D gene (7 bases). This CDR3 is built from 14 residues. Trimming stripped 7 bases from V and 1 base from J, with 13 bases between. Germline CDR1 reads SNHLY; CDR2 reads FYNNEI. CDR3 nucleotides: TGTGCCAGCATTCTTGGGGGGGCCCAAGAGACCCAGTACTTC. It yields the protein CASILGGAQETQYF.

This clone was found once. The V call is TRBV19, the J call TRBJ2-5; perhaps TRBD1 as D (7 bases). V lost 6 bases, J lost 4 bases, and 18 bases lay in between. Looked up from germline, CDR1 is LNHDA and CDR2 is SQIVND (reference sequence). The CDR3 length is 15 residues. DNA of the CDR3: TGTGCCAGTAGCATGTGGTCCCAGGGGGGAGAGACCCAGTACTTC. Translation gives CASSMWSQGGETQYF.

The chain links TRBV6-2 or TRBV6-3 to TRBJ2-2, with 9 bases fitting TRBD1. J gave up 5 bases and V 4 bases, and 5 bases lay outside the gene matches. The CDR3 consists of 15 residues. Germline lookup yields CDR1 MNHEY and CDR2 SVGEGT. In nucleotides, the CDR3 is TGTGCCAGCAGTTCTACAGGGGGCGTGACCGGGGAGCTGTTTTTT. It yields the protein CASSSTGGVTGELFF.

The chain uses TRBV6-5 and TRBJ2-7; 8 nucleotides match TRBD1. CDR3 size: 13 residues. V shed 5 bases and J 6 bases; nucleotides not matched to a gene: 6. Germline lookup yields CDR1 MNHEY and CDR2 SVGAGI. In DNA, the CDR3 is TGTGCCAGCAGTCGACAGGGGTTTGGCGAGCAGTACTTC. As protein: CASSRQGFGEQYF.

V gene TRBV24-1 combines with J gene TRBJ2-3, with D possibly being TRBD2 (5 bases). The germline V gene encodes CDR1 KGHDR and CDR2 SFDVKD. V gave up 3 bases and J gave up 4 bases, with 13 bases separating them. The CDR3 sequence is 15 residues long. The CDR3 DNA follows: TGTGCCACCAGTGATCCTCGGACTGCAGCAGATACGCAGTATTTT. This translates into CATSDPRTAADTQYF.

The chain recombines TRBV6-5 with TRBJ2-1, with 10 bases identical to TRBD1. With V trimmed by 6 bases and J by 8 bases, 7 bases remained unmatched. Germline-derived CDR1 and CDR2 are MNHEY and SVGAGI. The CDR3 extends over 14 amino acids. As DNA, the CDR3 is TGTGCCAGCAGCCGGGACAGGGGAAGGTATGAGCAGTTCTTC. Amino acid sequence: CASSRDRGRYEQFF.

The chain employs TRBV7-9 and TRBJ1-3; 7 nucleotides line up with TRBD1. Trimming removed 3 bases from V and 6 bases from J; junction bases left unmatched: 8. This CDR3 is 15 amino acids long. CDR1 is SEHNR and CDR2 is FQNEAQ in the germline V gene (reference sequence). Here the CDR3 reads CASSFWAGGENTIYF. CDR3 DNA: TGTGCCAGCAGCTTTTGGGCAGGGGGAGAAAACACCATATATTTT.

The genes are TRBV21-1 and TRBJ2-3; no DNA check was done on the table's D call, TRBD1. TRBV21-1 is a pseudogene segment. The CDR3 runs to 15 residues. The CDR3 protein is CASSKGGDREGTQYF. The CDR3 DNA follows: TGTGCCAGCAGCAAAGGGGGGGACAGGGAAGGTACGCAGTATTTT.

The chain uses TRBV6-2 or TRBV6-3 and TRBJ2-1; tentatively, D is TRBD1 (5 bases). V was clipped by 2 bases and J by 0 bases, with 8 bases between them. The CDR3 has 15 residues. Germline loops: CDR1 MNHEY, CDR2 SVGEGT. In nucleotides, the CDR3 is TGTGCCAGCAGTTACGACAGCTTCTCCTACAATGAGCAGTTCTTC. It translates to CASSYDSFSYNEQFF.

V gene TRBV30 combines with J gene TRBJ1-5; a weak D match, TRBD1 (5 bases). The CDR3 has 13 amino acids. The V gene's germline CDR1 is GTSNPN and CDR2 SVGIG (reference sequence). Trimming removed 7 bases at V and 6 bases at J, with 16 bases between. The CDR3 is CALAGGDAQPQHF. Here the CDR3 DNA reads TGTGCCTTGGCCGGCGGGGACGCTCAGCCCCAGCATTTT.

The CDR3 loop is CASSTTGDEQFF. The CDR3 DNA reads TGTGCCAGTAGTACAACAGGGGATGAGCAGTTCTTC. The chain has TRBV19 and TRBJ2-1; 7 bases fit TRBD1. This CDR3 region has 12 residues. Trimming took 4 bases from V and 8 from J; bases not matched to a gene: 2. The germline CDR1 and CDR2 sequences are LNHDA and SQIVND (reference sequence).

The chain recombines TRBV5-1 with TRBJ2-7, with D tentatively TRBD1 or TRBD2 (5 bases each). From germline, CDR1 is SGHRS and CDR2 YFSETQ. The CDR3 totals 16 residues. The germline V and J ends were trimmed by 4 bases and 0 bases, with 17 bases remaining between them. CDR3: CASSPPTGPSSYEQYF. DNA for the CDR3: TGCGCCAGCAGCCCACCCACGGGGCCTAGCTCCTACGAGCAGTACTTC.